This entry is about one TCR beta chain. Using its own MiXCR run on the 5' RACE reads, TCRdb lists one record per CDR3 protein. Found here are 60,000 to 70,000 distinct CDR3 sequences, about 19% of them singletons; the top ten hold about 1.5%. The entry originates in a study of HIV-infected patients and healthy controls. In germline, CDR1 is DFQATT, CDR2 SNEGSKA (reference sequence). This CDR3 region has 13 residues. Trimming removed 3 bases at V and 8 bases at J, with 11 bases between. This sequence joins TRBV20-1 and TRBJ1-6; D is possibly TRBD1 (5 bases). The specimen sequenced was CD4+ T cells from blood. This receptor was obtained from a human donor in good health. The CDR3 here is CSASNRIDSPLHF. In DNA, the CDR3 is TGCAGTGCTAGCAACAGGATTGATTCACCCCTCCACTTT.